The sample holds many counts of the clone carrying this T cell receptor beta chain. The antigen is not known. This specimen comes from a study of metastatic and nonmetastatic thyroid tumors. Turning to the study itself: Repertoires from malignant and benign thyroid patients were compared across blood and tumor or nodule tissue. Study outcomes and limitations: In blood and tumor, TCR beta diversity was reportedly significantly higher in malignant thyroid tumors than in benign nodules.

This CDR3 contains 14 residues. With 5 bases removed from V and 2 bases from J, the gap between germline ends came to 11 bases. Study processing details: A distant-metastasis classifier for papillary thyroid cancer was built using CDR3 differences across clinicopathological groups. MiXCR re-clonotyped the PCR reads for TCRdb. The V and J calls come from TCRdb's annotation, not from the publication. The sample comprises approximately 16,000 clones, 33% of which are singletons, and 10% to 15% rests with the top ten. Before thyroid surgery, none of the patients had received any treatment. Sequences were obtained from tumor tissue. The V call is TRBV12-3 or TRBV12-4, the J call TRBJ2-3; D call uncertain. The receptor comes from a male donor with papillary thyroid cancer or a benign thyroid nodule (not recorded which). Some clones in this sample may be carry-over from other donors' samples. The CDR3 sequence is CASSPQTATDTQYF. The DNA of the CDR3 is TGTGCCAGCAGTCCTCAGACGGCCACAGATACGCAGTATTTT.